The 26 T cell receptor beta chains given below trace back to one sample, sequenced in a study of naive CD8 T cells in extremely preterm neonates. The study's findings and limits: Relative to older groups, preterm infants had shorter, less trimmed CDR3s with fewer N additions.

Only in-frame clones appear in the TCRdb table, and some are missing; sequencing was by immunoSEQ multiplex PCR. The sample holds 20,000 to 30,000 clones, 88% seen once. Their antigens remain unidentified. Extremely preterm deliveries at about 23-27 weeks of gestation provided the preterm samples. Sequencing used naive CD8+ T cells from cord blood. These receptor sequences come from a boy who was born preterm.

This chain connects TRBV4-2 to TRBJ2-4; no clear D gene. Germline assignment: CDR1 LGHNA and CDR2 YNFKEQ. Trimming took 0 bases from V and 5 from J, leaving 5 bases between them. This CDR3 comprises 13 residues. The CDR3 reads CASSQDRENIQYF. The CDR3 DNA sequence: TGTGCCAGCAGCCAAGATAGGGAAAACATTCAGTACTTC.

The chain joins TRBV29-1 to TRBJ2-2; possibly TRBD2 for D (5 bases). The length of the CDR3 is 12 residues. Germline CDR1 is SQVTM and CDR2 is ANQGSEA. The V end lost 4 bases, the J end lost 4 bases, and 7 bases lay between the germline ends. The chain's CDR3 is CSVVEGTGELFF. Written as DNA, the CDR3 is TGCAGCGTTGTAGAGGGCACCGGGGAGCTGTTTTTT.

This chain uses TRBV6-4 with TRBJ2-2, with D hard to call. Trimming pared 3 bases from V and 0 bases from J, leaving 11 bases between. The length of the CDR3 is 16 residues. Germline CDR1 reads MRHNA; CDR2 reads SNTAGT. CDR3 protein: CASSEFWQTNTGELFF. For the CDR3, the DNA is TGTGCCAGCAGTGAGTTTTGGCAGACGAACACCGGGGAGCTGTTTTTT.

The chain carries TRBV2 and TRBJ1-2, with TRBD1 identical over 8 bases. CDR3 length: 11 amino acids. Germline CDR1 reads SNHLY; CDR2 reads FYNNEI. J was trimmed by 7 bases and V by 6 bases; bases with no gene match: 1. CDR3 sequence: CASRTGVGYTF. CDR3 coding DNA: TGTGCCAGCAGGACAGGGGTTGGCTACACCTTC. The variable domain in full, completed from reference TRBV2 and TRBJ1-2, reads EPEVTQTPSHQVTQMGQEVILRCVPISNHLYFYWYRQILGQKVEFLVSFYNNEISEKSEIFDDQFSVERPDGSNFTLKIRSTKLEDSAMYFCASRTGVGYTFGSGTRLTVV.

The rearrangement links TRBV12-5 to TRBJ1-5; D is perhaps TRBD1 (6 bases). The CDR3 has 15 residues. Germline V gives CDR1 LGHNT, CDR2 FRNRAP. V was clipped by 1 base and J by 3 bases, with 10 bases between them. CDR3 coding DNA: TGTGCTAGTGGTTTGGAGGGACACCTCAATCAGCCCCAGCATTTT. Amino acid sequence: CASGLEGHLNQPQHF.

This clone has only one observation. V gene TRBV7-6 combines with J gene TRBJ2-2; 11 bases are shared with TRBD2. This CDR3 is built from 15 residues. V was clipped by 2 bases and J by 5 bases; unmatched bases: 1. Germline loops: CDR1 SGHVS, CDR2 FNYEAQ. CDR3 in amino acids: CASSLLAGGTGELFF. CDR3 nucleotide sequence: TGTGCCAGCAGCTTACTAGCGGGGGGAACCGGGGAGCTGTTTTTT.

The chain uses TRBV10-3 and TRBJ2-5; 11 bases map to TRBD2. The germline gives CDR1 ENHRY, CDR2 SYGVKD. With 0 bases clipped from V and 4 bases from J, the junction kept 4 bases outside the gene matches. The CDR3 loop spans 16 amino acids. CDR3 in amino acids: CAISESRLAGRETQYF. CDR3 bases: TGTGCCATCAGTGAGTCCCGACTAGCGGGGAGAGAGACCCAGTACTTC.

The chain is built from TRBV4-1 and TRBJ2-3, with 9 bases matching TRBD2. The CDR3 consists of 17 residues. Trimming removed 2 bases from V and 0 bases from J; junction bases left unmatched: 6. CDR1 and CDR2 (germline): MGHRA, YSYEKL. The CDR3 spells CASSQFGGGASTDTQYF. CDR3 nucleotide sequence: TGCGCCAGCAGCCAATTTGGCGGGGGGGCTAGCACAGATACGCAGTATTTT.

The chain couples TRBV7-9 to TRBJ2-1; 9 bases are shared with TRBD1. The trim removed 4 bases at V and 2 bases at J, leaving 3 bases unmatched. CDR1 and CDR2 from the germline V gene are SEHNR and FQNEAQ (reference sequence). This CDR3 region has 15 residues. CDR3 sequence reads: CASSYTGGPYNEQFF. The CDR3 nucleotides are TGTGCCAGCAGCTATACAGGGGGCCCCTACAATGAGCAGTTCTTC.

This clone has just one count. This rearrangement joins TRBV7-9 to TRBJ2-7; 15 bases fit TRBD2. This CDR3 is built from 14 residues. Germline trimming cut 4 bases from V and 6 bases from J; bases unmatched to any gene: 1. Germline CDR1 SEHNR, CDR2 FQNEAQ (reference sequence). Here the CDR3 reads CASSWTSGGAEQYF. DNA for the CDR3: TGTGCCAGCAGCTGGACTAGCGGGGGGGCCGAGCAGTACTTC.

This clone has more than one count but fewer than ten. This chain uses TRBV10-3 with TRBJ2-1; the match to TRBD2 covers 8 bases. V lost 2 bases and J lost 3; bases outside the gene matches: 0. The germline CDR1 and CDR2 sequences are ENHRY and SYGVKD. The CDR3 has 14 amino acids. In DNA form, the CDR3 reads TGTGCCATCAGTGAGCGGGGGGGCTACAATGAGCAGTTCTTC. Encoded protein: CAISERGGYNEQFF.

J is TRBJ2-1 and V is TRBV27, with 11 nucleotides matching TRBD2. The CDR3 is 15 amino acids. Germline V gene lookup returns CDR1 MNHEY and CDR2 SMNVEV (reference sequence). The V gene end was trimmed by 1 base and the J gene end by 6 bases; junction bases not matched to a gene: 2. The CDR3 is CASSLFSGGANEQFF. CDR3 sequence (DNA): TGTGCCAGCAGTTTATTTAGCGGGGGGGCCAATGAGCAGTTCTTC.

The J gene is TRBJ2-2, the V gene TRBV4-1; no firm D call. CDR1 MGHRA and CDR2 YSYEKL come from the germline V gene. The CDR3 has 13 residues. The ends were cut back, 1 base at V and 3 bases at J, with 3 bases in the middle. The CDR3 region is CASSQVYTGELFF. The CDR3 DNA reads TGCGCCAGCAGCCAAGTTTACACCGGGGAGCTGTTTTTT.

The V call is TRBV21-1, the J call TRBJ1-5; the D call of TRBD1 is as the table states it, not checked on the DNA. TRBV21-1 is termed a pseudogene. There are 16 residues in the CDR3. The CDR3 coding sequence is TGTGCCAGCAGCAAGGGACAGGGATATAGCAATCAGCCCCAGCATTTT. Its translation: CASSKGQGYSNQPQHF.

J is TRBJ2-6 and V is TRBV11-2; D uncertain. V was trimmed by 1 base and J by 2 bases, leaving 9 bases between them. Per the germline V gene, CDR1 is SGHAT and CDR2 is FQNNGV. This CDR3 comprises 16 residues. The CDR3 loop reads CASSLVRGAGANVLTF. The CDR3 DNA follows: TGTGCCAGCAGCTTAGTGCGTGGGGCTGGGGCCAACGTCCTGACTTTC.

This clone occurred once. V usage is TRBV9 and J usage is TRBJ2-2; D possibly corresponds to TRBD1 (6 bases). The V end was cut by 4 bases, the J end by 6 bases, with 22 bases between. The CDR3 length is 17 residues. Looked up from germline, CDR1 is SGDLS and CDR2 is YYNGEE. The DNA for the CDR3 is TGTGCCAGCAGCTTGGGACATTTTGAGGTTGTCGCCGGGGAGCTGTTTTTT. It yields the protein CASSLGHFEVVAGELFF.

V usage is TRBV7-2 and J usage is TRBJ2-5; unclear D gene. V lost 2 bases and J 4 bases, leaving 14 bases between the germline ends. The CDR3 extends over 15 amino acids. CDR1 is SGHTA and CDR2 is FQGNSA in the germline V gene. The CDR3 bases are TGTGCCAGCAGCTTACCCTTTAGCATCCGAGAGACCCAGTACTTC. This gives the protein CASSLPFSIRETQYF.

The CDR3 region is CASRQGGSIQYF. In DNA, the CDR3 is TGTGCCAGTCGACAGGGAGGGAGCATTCAGTACTTC. V usage is TRBV19 and J usage is TRBJ2-4; D tentatively reads TRBD1 or TRBD2 (7 bases each). The germline V gene encodes CDR1 LNHDA and CDR2 SQIVND (reference sequence). The length of the CDR3 is 12 residues. The germline V and J ends were trimmed by 8 bases and 9 bases, with 14 bases remaining between them.

The chain has TRBV5-1 and TRBJ2-1; weak D call: TRBD2 (5 bases). V was shortened by 2 bases and J by 0 bases, with 6 bases between the two germline ends. The V gene's germline CDR1 is SGHRS and CDR2 YFSETQ. The CDR3 covers 14 residues. This chain's CDR3 is CASSFTSSYNEQFF. The CDR3 DNA is TGCGCCAGCAGCTTTACTAGCTCCTACAATGAGCAGTTCTTC. Full variable domain (missing parts from reference TRBV5-1 and TRBJ2-1): KAGVTQTPRYLIKTRGQQVTLSCSPISGHRSVSWYQQTPGQGLQFLFEYFSETQRNKGNFPGRFSGRQFSNSRSEMNVSTLELGDSALYLCASSFTSSYNEQFFGPGTRLTVL.

The rearrangement joins TRBV7-8 to TRBJ1-4, with 7 bases identical to TRBD1. The germline gives CDR1 SGHVS, CDR2 FQNEAQ. V lost 1 base and J lost 0; bases outside the gene matches: 5. CDR3 length: 17 residues. The DNA for the CDR3 is TGTGCCAGCAGCTTAGTAGAAGGACAGGCAACTAATGAAAAACTGTTTTTT. It encodes CASSLVEGQATNEKLFF. The entire variable domain, with the rest obtained from reference TRBV7-8 and TRBJ1-4, is as follows: GAGVSQSPRYKVAKRGQDVALRCDPISGHVSLFWYQQALGQGPEFLTYFQNEAQLDKSGLPSDRFFAERPEGSVSTLKIQRTQQEDSAVYLCASSLVEGQATNEKLFFGSGTQLSVL.

The V and J genes are TRBV10-3 and TRBJ1-2, with unresolved D. The V end was cut by 0 bases, the J end by 0 bases, with 5 bases between. The CDR3 is made up of 14 amino acids. Germline V lookup: CDR1 ENHRY, CDR2 SYGVKD. CDR3 residues: CAISESASNYGYTF. The CDR3 DNA reads TGTGCCATCAGTGAGTCGGCGTCTAACTATGGCTACACCTTC.

In this sample, this clone turned up once. The genes are TRBV6-4 and TRBJ1-5, with TRBD1 matching over 10 bases. The J segment lost 7 bases and the V segment lost 0 bases, leaving 6 bases of the junction unmatched. Germline assignment: CDR1 MRHNA and CDR2 SNTAGT. The CDR3 sequence is 16 residues long. The CDR3: CASSDSRQGAGQPQHF. In nucleotides, the CDR3 is TGTGCCAGCAGTGACTCGCGACAGGGGGCAGGGCAGCCCCAGCATTTT.

The sample holds one count of this clone. J is TRBJ2-3 and V is TRBV4-1; 14 bases align to TRBD2. Per the germline V gene, CDR1 is MGHRA and CDR2 is YSYEKL. Trimming took 0 bases from V and 5 from J; bases not matched to a gene: 4. CDR3 length equals 17 residues. CDR3 nucleotide sequence: TGCGCCAGCAGCCAAGATCAGACTAGCGGGGGGGAAGATACGCAGTATTTT. Translated: CASSQDQTSGGEDTQYF.

The chain employs TRBV5-1 and TRBJ2-5, with D possibly matching TRBD2 (5 bases). Germline values: CDR1 SGHRS, CDR2 YFSETQ. The CDR3 consists of 13 residues. Trimming removed 7 bases at V and 3 bases at J, with 13 bases between. The CDR3, as DNA: TGCGCCAGCGAGGGCCTTCCCGAAGAGACCCAGTACTTC. The encoded protein is CASEGLPEETQYF.

The chain combines TRBV6-1 with TRBJ1-2; D uncertain. Germline CDR1 MNHNS, CDR2 SASEGT. The ends were cut back, 5 bases at V and 2 bases at J, with 9 bases in the middle. The CDR3 extends over 13 amino acids. The CDR3: CASSPDGNYGYTF. The CDR3 region has the DNA TGTGCCAGCAGTCCGGACGGAAACTATGGCTACACCTTC.

The chain has TRBV30 and TRBJ2-7, with 8 bases identical to TRBD1. From germline, CDR1 is GTSNPN and CDR2 SVGIG (reference sequence). There are 11 residues in the CDR3. The ends lost 5 bases at V and 4 bases at J; junction bases unmatched: 1. The CDR3 reads CAWDRGYEQYF. The CDR3 DNA reads TGTGCCTGGGACAGGGGTTACGAGCAGTACTTC.